These T cell receptor beta chains were read from a single sample in a study of CD8 T cells in Susac syndrome. TCRdb reprocessed the immunoSEQ multiplex PCR reads with MiXCR, giving one entry per CDR3 protein. The sample includes about 250,000 distinct CDR3 sequences, over 85% of them seen just once. The material sequenced was CD4+ T cells from PBMCs. The receptor source for this set is a human donor with multiple sclerosis. CDR3s include the opening cysteine and the closing phenylalanine or tryptophan. A D gene is named only where the DNA matches it firmly. Part of the rows lack a size; the others show once, few, many or a class for expanded clones.

CDR3: CASSPRGRGGTEAFF
DNA: TGTGCCAGTAGTCCCAGGGGGCGGGGTGGCACTGAAGCTTTCTTT
V: TRBV19
J: TRBJ1-1
D: TRBD1
length: 15
size: -

CDR3: CASSTGDGTDTQYF
DNA: TGTGCCAGTAGCACAGGCGACGGCACAGATACGCAGTATTTT
V: TRBV25-1
J: TRBJ2-3
D: -
length: 14
size: -

CDR3: CASRGWGYTF
DNA: TGTGCCAGCAGAGGGTGGGGCTACACCTTC
V: TRBV12-3/TRBV12-4
J: TRBJ1-2
D: -
length: 10
size: -

CDR3: CASSSGTGTDTQYF
DNA: TGTGCCAGCAGCTCCGGGACGGGCACAGATACGCAGTATTTT
V: TRBV7-3
J: TRBJ2-3
D: -
length: 14
size: -

CDR3: CATSDGTPPILHNEQFF
DNA: TGTGCCACCAGTGATGGGACTCCTCCGATCCTTCACAATGAGCAGTTCTTC
V: TRBV24-1
J: TRBJ2-1
D: -
length: 17
size: once

CDR3: CASSLKGLGEKLFF
DNA: TGTGCCAGCAGCTTGAAGGGTCTCGGGGAAAAACTGTTTTTT
V: TRBV5-8
J: TRBJ1-4
D: -
length: 14
size: -

CDR3: CASSGQGSSNQPQHF
DNA: TGTGCCAGCAGCGGACAGGGTAGCAGCAATCAGCCCCAGCATTTT
V: TRBV6-1
J: TRBJ1-5
D: TRBD1
length: 15
size: -

CDR3: CSASGGPGELFF
DNA: TGCAGTGCTAGTGGGGGACCCGGGGAGCTGTTTTTT
V: TRBV20-1
J: TRBJ2-2
D: -
length: 12
size: -

CDR3: CSVVKGFTEAFF
DNA: TGCAGCGTTGTTAAGGGTTTCACTGAAGCTTTCTTT
V: TRBV29-1
J: TRBJ1-1
D: -
length: 12
size: -

CDR3: CSARGGQGLRTEAFF
DNA: TGCAGTGCTAGAGGGGGACAGGGGCTGCGCACTGAAGCTTTCTTT
V: TRBV20-1
J: TRBJ1-1
D: TRBD1
length: 15
size: -

CDR3: CASSALREEQFF
DNA: TGTGCCAGCAGTGCGCTGCGAGAGGAGCAGTTCTTC
V: TRBV27
J: TRBJ2-1
D: -
length: 12
size: -

CDR3: CASSGQMSSNQPQHF
DNA: TGTGCCAGTTCCGGACAGATGAGTTCCAATCAGCCCCAGCATTTT
V: TRBV19
J: TRBJ1-5
D: -
length: 15
size: -

CDR3: CSARVRGYEQYF
DNA: TGCAGTGCTAGAGTCAGGGGATACGAGCAGTACTTC
V: TRBV20-1
J: TRBJ2-7
D: -
length: 12
size: -

CDR3: CASSPWGEKLFF
DNA: TGTGCCAGCAGCCCCTGGGGGGAAAAACTGTTTTTT
V: TRBV7-6
J: TRBJ1-4
D: -
length: 12
size: -

CDR3: CASSELAGGETQYF
DNA: TGTGCCAGCAGTGAATTGGCAGGGGGGGAGACCCAGTACTTC
V: TRBV6-1
J: TRBJ2-5
D: -
length: 14
size: -

CDR3: CASSDRTNYGYTF
DNA: TGTGCCAGCAGTGACAGGACTAACTATGGCTACACCTTC
V: TRBV2
J: TRBJ1-2
D: -
length: 13
size: -

CDR3: CASSVGGGGYEQYF
DNA: TGTGCCAGCAGCGTAGGAGGAGGGGGCTACGAGCAGTACTTC
V: TRBV9
J: TRBJ2-7
D: -
length: 14
size: -

CDR3: CASSQDPQRGELFF
DNA: TGTGCCAGCAGCCAAGATCCTCAGCGCGGGGAGCTGTTTTTT
V: TRBV3-1
J: TRBJ2-2
D: -
length: 14
size: -

CDR3: CATQPTGGRDEQFF
DNA: TGTGCCACCCAACCGACAGGGGGTCGGGATGAGCAGTTCTTC
V: TRBV24-1
J: TRBJ2-1
D: TRBD1
length: 14
size: -

CDR3: CASSHTRDRGLYNEQFF
DNA: TGCGCCAGCAGCCACACCCGGGACAGGGGTTTGTACAATGAGCAGTTCTTC
V: TRBV4-1
J: TRBJ2-1
D: TRBD1
length: 17
size: -

CDR3: CASSLAPGRDAGYTF
DNA: TGTGCCAGCAGCTTGGCCCCTGGACGGGATGCTGGCTACACCTTC
V: TRBV5-4
J: TRBJ1-2
D: -
length: 15
size: -

CDR3: CASSLYTGSTGELFF
DNA: TGTGCCAGCAGCTTATATACAGGGTCCACCGGGGAGCTGTTTTTT
V: TRBV7-9
J: TRBJ2-2
D: -
length: 15
size: -

CDR3: CASSSRTGQGSYEQYF
DNA: TGTGCCAGCAGTTCCAGGACAGGGCAGGGATCCTACGAGCAGTACTTC
V: TRBV6-5
J: TRBJ2-7
D: TRBD1
length: 16
size: -

CDR3: CSVDSGRGDNEQFF
DNA: TGCAGCGTCGACTCGGGCCGAGGGGACAATGAGCAGTTCTTC
V: TRBV29-1
J: TRBJ2-1
D: -
length: 14
size: -

CDR3: CASSAVPGQGARSQYF
DNA: TGCGCCAGCAGCGCGGTACCGGGACAGGGGGCGCGTTCGCAGTATTTT
V: TRBV5-1
J: TRBJ2-3
D: TRBD1
length: 16
size: -

CDR3: CASSQGSTNYGYTF
DNA: TGTGCCAGCAGCCAGGGGTCAACTAACTATGGCTACACCTTC
V: TRBV3-1
J: TRBJ1-2
D: -
length: 14
size: -

CDR3: CASSPRPGEQFF
DNA: TGCGCCAGCAGCCCCCGGCCGGGTGAGCAGTTCTTC
V: TRBV4-1
J: TRBJ2-1
D: -
length: 12
size: -

CDR3: CASSYSKAGKNSPLHF
DNA: TGTGCCAGCAGTTACTCGAAGGCAGGGAAAAATTCACCCCTCCACTTT
V: TRBV6-5
J: TRBJ1-6
D: -
length: 16
size: -